This T cell receptor beta chain is drawn from a study of shared clonotypes between healthy human individuals. Across the study: Each donor's CD8 memory used one plate, CD8 naive two, each CD4 subset three.

A word on this clone: The antigen remains unidentified.

Broader study findings: Naive CD4 clonotypes were shared across a few donors at 4% to 5%.

Trimming removed 5 bases from V and 8 bases from J; junction bases left unmatched: 7. Per germline, CDR1 WNHNN and CDR2 SYGVQD (reference sequence). The CDR3 sequence is 16 residues long. Every immunoSEQ plate was one replicate of a subset's evenly spread DNA. Original handling: ImmunoSEQ junction-only sequences lacked quality scores, so their filtering differed. Assay: immunoSEQ multiplex PCR; the TCRdb copy retains only in-frame clones and omits some. That table supplies the V and J calls and clone size; D and trimming were determined from the DNA. The sample records about 1.4 million clones, 96% being singletons.

This chain connects TRBV10-1 to TRBJ2-1, with 15 bases identical to TRBD2. The TCR was taken from a man younger than 45 in good health. The sample was naive CD4+ T cells sorted from blood. Subset meaning: CD45RA+ positively selected. The CDR3 protein is CASSPGLAGGGDEQFF. CDR3 in DNA: TGCGCCAGCAGTCCGGGACTAGCGGGAGGAGGTGATGAGCAGTTCTTC.